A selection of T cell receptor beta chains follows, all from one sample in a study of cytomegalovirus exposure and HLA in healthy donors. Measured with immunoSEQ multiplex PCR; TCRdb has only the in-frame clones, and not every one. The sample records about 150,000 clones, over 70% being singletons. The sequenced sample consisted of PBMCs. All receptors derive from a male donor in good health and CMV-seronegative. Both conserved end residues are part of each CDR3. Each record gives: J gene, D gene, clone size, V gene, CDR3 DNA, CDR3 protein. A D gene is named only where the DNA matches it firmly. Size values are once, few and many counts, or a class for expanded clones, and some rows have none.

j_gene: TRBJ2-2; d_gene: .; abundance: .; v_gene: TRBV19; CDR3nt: TGTGCCAGCGGACACCTTCGAGACACCGGGGAGCTGTTTTTT; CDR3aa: CASGHLRDTGELFF
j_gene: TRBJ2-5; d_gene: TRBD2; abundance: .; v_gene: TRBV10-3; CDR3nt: TGTGCCATCAGGGGACTAGCGGGTGGGACCCAGTACTTC; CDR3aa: CAIRGLAGGTQYF
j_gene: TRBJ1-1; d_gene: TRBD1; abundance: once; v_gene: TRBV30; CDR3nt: TGTGCCTGGAGTACCTTAACCGGACAGGGGAACACTGAAGCTTTCTTT; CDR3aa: CAWSTLTGQGNTEAFF
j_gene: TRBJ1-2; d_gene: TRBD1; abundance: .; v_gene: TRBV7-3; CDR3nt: TGTGCCAGCAGCTCGACAGGGGGCGCGTACGGCTACACCTTC; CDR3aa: CASSSTGGAYGYTF
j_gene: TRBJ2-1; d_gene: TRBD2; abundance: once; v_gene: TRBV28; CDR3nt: TGTGCCAGCAGTTCTCCGGGGGGGGACGATGAGCAGTTCTTC; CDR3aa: CASSSPGGDDEQFF
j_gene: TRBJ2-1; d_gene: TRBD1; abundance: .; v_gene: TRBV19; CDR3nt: TGTGCCAGTAGTACGACAGGGGTTGTCCCCTACAATGAGCAGTTCTTC; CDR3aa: CASSTTGVVPYNEQFF
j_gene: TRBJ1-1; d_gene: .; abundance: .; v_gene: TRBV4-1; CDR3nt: TGCGCCAGCAGCCAGCCCGCGATGAACACTGAAGCTTTCTTT; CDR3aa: CASSQPAMNTEAFF
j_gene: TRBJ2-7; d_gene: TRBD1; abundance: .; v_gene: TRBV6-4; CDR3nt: TGTGCCAGCAGTGACAGGCAGGGGGAGTCCTACGAGCAGTACTTC; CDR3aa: CASSDRQGESYEQYF
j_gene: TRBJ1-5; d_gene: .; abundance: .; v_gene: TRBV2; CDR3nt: TGTGCCAGCGGACAGCTACTGAATCAGCCCCAGCATTTT; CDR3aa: CASGQLLNQPQHF
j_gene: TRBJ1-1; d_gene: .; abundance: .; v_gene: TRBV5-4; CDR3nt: TGTGCCAGCTTCCGACAGCCGAACACTGAAGCTTTCTTT; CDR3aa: CASFRQPNTEAFF